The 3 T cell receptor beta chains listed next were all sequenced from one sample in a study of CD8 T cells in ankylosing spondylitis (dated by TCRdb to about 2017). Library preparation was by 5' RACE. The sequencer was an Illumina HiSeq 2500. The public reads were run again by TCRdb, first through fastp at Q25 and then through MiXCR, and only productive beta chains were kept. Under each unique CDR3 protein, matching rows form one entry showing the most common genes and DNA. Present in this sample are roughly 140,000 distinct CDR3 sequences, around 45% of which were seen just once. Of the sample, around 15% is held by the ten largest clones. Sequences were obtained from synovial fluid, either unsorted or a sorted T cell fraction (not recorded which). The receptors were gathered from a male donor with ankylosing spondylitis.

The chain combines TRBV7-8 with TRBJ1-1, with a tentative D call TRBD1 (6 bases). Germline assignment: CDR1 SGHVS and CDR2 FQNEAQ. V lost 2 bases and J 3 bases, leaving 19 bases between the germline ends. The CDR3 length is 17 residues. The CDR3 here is CASSLPDRSMWDTEAFF. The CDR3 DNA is TGTGCCAGCAGCTTACCGGACAGATCAATGTGGGACACTGAAGCTTTCTTT.

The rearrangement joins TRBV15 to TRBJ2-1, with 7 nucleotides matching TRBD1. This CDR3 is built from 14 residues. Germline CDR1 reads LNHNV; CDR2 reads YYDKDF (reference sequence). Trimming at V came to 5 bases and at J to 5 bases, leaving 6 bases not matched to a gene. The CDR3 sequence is CATSAGTENNEQFF. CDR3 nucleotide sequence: TGTGCCACCAGCGCCGGGACAGAGAACAATGAGCAGTTCTTC.

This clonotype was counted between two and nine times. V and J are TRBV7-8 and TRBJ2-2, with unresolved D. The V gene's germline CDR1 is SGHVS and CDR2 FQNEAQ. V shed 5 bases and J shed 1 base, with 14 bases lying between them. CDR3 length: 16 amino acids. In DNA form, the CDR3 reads TGTGCCAGCAGCCCTTTTCCGGGCGGGAACACCGGGGAGCTGTTTTTT. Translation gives CASSPFPGGNTGELFF.